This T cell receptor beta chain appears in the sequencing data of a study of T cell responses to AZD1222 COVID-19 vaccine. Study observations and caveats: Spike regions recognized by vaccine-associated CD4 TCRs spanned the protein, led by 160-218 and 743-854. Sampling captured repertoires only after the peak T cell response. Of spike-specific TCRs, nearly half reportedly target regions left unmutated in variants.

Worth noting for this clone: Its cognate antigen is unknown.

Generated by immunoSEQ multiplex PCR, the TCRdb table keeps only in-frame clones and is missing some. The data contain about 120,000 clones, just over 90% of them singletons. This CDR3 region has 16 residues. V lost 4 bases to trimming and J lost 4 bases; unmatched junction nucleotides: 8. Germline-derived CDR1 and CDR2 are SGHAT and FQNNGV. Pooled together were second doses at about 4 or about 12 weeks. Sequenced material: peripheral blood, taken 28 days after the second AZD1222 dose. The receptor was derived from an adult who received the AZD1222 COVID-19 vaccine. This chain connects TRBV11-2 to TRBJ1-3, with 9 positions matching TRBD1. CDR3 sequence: CASSWGPQGAGNTIYF. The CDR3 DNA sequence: TGTGCCAGCAGCTGGGGGCCACAGGGGGCCGGAAACACCATATATTTT.